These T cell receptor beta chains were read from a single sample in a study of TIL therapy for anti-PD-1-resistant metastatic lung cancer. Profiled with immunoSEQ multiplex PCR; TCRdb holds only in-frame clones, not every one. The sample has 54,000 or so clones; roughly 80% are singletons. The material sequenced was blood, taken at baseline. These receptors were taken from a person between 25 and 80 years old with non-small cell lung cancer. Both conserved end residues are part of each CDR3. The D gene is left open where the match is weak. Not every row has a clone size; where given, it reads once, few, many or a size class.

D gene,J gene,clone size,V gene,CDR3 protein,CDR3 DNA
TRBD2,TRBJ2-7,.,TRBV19,CASSMVLAGDYEQYF,TGTGCCAGTAGTATGGTGCTAGCGGGAGACTACGAGCAGTACTTC
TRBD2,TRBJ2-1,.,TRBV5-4,CASSDAGGRANEQFF,TGTGCCAGCAGCGACGCCGGCGGGAGGGCCAATGAGCAGTTCTTC
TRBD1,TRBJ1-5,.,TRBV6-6,CASRQDRAGNQPQHF,TGTGCCAGCAGACAGGACAGGGCCGGCAATCAGCCCCAGCATTTT
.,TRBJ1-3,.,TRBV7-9,CASVPFGGNSSGNTIYF,TGTGCCAGCGTGCCTTTCGGGGGCAATTCTTCTGGAAACACCATATATTTT
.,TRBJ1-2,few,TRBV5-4,CASRLGGTYGYTF,TGTGCCAGCCGCCTGGGAGGGACCTATGGCTACACCTTC
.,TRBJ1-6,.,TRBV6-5,CASSYENYNSPLHF,TGTGCCAGCAGTTACGAGAACTATAATTCACCCCTCCACTTT
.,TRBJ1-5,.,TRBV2,CASSDEERQPQHF,TGTGCCAGCAGTGATGAAGAGAGGCAGCCCCAGCATTTT
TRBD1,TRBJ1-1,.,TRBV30,CASFRDRGRGTEAFF,TGTGCCTCCTTCCGGGACAGGGGAAGGGGCACTGAAGCTTTCTTT
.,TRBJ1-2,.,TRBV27,CASSPEPGPTNGYTF,TGTGCCAGCAGTCCAGAACCAGGACCTACTAATGGCTACACCTTC
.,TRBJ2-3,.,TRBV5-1,CASSIGTGPDTQYF,TGCGCCAGCAGCATCGGGACTGGGCCAGATACGCAGTATTTT
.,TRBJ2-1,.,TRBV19,CASSIGQSSYNEQFF,TGTGCCAGTAGTATTGGCCAGAGCTCCTACAATGAGCAGTTCTTC
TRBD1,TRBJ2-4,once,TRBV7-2,CASSQGQQNIQYF,TGTGCCAGCAGCCAGGGACAGCAAAACATTCAGTACTTC
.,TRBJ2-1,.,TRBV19,CASTPRGRSSYNEQFF,TGTGCCAGTACCCCCCGGGGCCGGAGCTCCTACAATGAGCAGTTCTTC
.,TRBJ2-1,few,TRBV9,CASSVDAEYNEQFF,TGTGCCAGCAGCGTGGATGCGGAGTACAATGAGCAGTTCTTC
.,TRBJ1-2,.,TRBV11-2,CASSANRDKGPSTF,TGTGCCAGCAGCGCGAACCGGGACAAGGGCCCCTCCACCTTC
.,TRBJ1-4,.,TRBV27,CASSQGGSSNEKLFF,TGTGCCAGCAGTCAAGGGGGGAGCTCTAATGAAAAACTGTTTTTT
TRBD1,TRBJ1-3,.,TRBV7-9,CASSPGGTSGNTIYF,TGTGCCAGCAGCCCAGGGGGCACCTCTGGAAACACCATATATTTT
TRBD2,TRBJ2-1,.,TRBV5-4,CASRGRLAGAGDEQFF,TGTGCCAGCAGGGGGAGACTAGCGGGAGCTGGCGATGAGCAGTTCTTC
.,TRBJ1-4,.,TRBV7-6,CASSYGGEKLFF,TGTGCCAGCAGCTATGGGGGGGAAAAACTGTTTTTT
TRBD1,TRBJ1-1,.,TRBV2,CASRFEGALTMNTEAFF,TGTGCCAGCAGATTTGAGGGGGCCCTCACCATGAACACTGAAGCTTTCTTT
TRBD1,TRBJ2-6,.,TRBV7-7,CASSRDRGSGANVLTF,TGTGCCAGCAGTCGGGACAGGGGGTCTGGGGCCAACGTCCTGACTTTC
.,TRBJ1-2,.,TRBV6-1,CASSAPGPPYGYTF,TGTGCCAGCAGTGCCCCGGGACCACCCTATGGCTACACCTTC
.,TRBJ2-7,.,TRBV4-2,CASSQDIVGGSGEQYF,TGTGCCAGCAGCCAAGATATAGTTGGGGGTAGCGGCGAGCAGTACTTC
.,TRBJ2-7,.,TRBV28,CASGAYYEQYF,TGTGCCAGCGGAGCTTACTACGAGCAGTACTTC
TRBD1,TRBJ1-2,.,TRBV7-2,CASSLVATGLNGATF,TGTGCCAGCAGCTTAGTAGCGACAGGGTTAAACGGTGCCACCTTC
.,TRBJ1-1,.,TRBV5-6,CASSLGAEAFF,TGTGCCAGCAGTCTGGGGGCTGAAGCTTTCTTT
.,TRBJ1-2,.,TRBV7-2,CASSLEGRGYGYTF,TGTGCCAGCAGCTTAGAGGGGCGCGGCTATGGCTACACCTTC
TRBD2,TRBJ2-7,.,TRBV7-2,CASSSPRSVWEGFSYEQYF,TGTGCCAGCAGCTCACCCCGAAGCGTGTGGGAGGGCTTCTCCTACGAGCAGTACTTC
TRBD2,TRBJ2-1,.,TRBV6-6,CASFKGQRDDNEQFF,TGTGCCAGCTTCAAAGGGCAGCGGGATGACAATGAGCAGTTCTTC
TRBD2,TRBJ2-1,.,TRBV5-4,CASSPPPLAGDNEQFF,TGTGCCAGCAGCCCGCCCCCCCTAGCGGGGGACAATGAGCAGTTCTTC
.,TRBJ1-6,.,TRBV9,CASRGEASPLHF,TGTGCCAGCAGGGGTGAGGCTTCACCCCTCCACTTT
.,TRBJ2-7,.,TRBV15,CATSRSGGEQYF,TGTGCCACCAGCAGATCCGGGGGAGAGCAGTACTTC
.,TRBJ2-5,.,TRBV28,CASSDHAQETQYF,TGTGCCAGCAGCGACCATGCTCAAGAGACCCAGTACTTC
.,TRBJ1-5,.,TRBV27,CASSLSQGSNQPQHF,TGTGCCAGCAGTTTATCCCAGGGAAGCAATCAGCCCCAGCATTTT
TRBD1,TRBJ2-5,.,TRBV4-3,CASSLRKGARETQYF,TGCGCCAGCAGCCTTAGGAAGGGGGCGAGGGAGACCCAGTACTTC
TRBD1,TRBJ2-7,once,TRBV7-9,CASSSTGTAQSPTYEQYF,TGTGCCAGCAGCTCGACCGGGACAGCCCAGAGTCCGACCTACGAGCAGTACTTC